This entry lists 10 T cell receptor beta chains sequenced from one sample in a study of control samples from healthy donors and cancer patients. TCRdb keeps only in-frame clones here, not all; method: immunoSEQ multiplex PCR. Of approximately 100,000 clones in the sample, roughly 88% are singletons; the top ten hold approximately 14%. Source material: blood. The receptors derive from a man under 40 in good health.

The rearrangement links TRBV19 to TRBJ1-1, with D perhaps matching TRBD1 (5 bases). The V end was cut by 10 bases, the J end by 3 bases, with 24 bases between. This CDR3 has 16 amino acids. Germline lookup yields CDR1 LNHDA and CDR2 SQIVND (reference sequence). CDR3 DNA: TGTGCCACCACACAGTTCGGGGGGATAGTGGACACTGAAGCTTTCTTT. Its translation: CATTQFGGIVDTEAFF.

The J gene is TRBJ2-1, the V gene TRBV28; D is possibly TRBD2 (7 bases). V was shortened by 5 bases and J by 0 bases, with 14 bases between the two germline ends. The germline V gene encodes CDR1 MDHEN and CDR2 SYDVKM. The CDR3 consists of 16 residues. CDR3 in amino acids: CASSSWEGGSYNEQFF. As DNA, the CDR3 is TGTGCCAGCAGTAGCTGGGAGGGGGGCTCCTACAATGAGCAGTTCTTC. Based on the CDR3 plus reference TRBV28 and TRBJ2-1, the full variable domain is DVKVTQSSRYLVKRTGEKVFLECVQDMDHENMFWYRQDPGLGLRLIYFSYDVKMKEKGDIPEGYSVSREKKERFSLILESASTNQTSMYLCASSSWEGGSYNEQFFGPGTRLTVL.

This clone has more than one count but fewer than ten. V and J are TRBV29-1 and TRBJ2-7, with D unclear. Between the trimmed V and J ends, which lost 7 bases and 2 bases, there was a span of 15 bases. CDR3 length: 13 amino acids. The germline CDR1 and CDR2 sequences are SQVTM and ANQGSEA. The CDR3 bases are TGCAGCGCCGTTAACGTATCTCCCTACGAGCAGTACTTC. Residues: CSAVNVSPYEQYF.

This CDR3 is CATNRESGYGYTF. The CDR3 region has the DNA TGTGCCACCAACAGGGAGTCGGGCTATGGCTACACCTTC. This chain joins TRBV28 and TRBJ1-2; TRBD1 might be the D (6 bases). Trimming stripped 10 bases from V and 4 bases from J, with 16 bases between. This CDR3 contains 13 residues. Germline CDR1 reads MDHEN; CDR2 reads SYDVKM.

The genes are TRBV27 and TRBJ1-6; TRBD1 aligns across 7 bases. CDR3 length: 12 residues. Germline V gene lookup returns CDR1 MNHEY and CDR2 SMNVEV (reference sequence). Trimming removed 3 bases from V and 10 bases from J; junction bases left unmatched: 0. The CDR3 DNA is TGTGCCAGCAGTTTGACAGGGTCACCCCTCCACTTT. Translation: CASSLTGSPLHF.

This rearrangement joins TRBV9 to TRBJ2-1; D ambiguous. The CDR3 sequence is 14 residues long. Germline V gives CDR1 SGDLS, CDR2 YYNGEE. V was trimmed by 0 bases and J by 4 bases, leaving 8 bases between them. The CDR3 here is CASSVVSGYNEQFF. CDR3 in DNA: TGTGCCAGCAGCGTAGTGTCCGGTTACAATGAGCAGTTCTTC.

This clone was observed a handful of times. J is TRBJ1-2 and V is TRBV18, with TRBD1 matching over 10 bases. Germline V CDR1 and CDR2: KGHSH, LQKENI. Trimming took 2 bases from V and 4 from J; bases not matched to a gene: 4. The CDR3 has 15 amino acids. The DNA for the CDR3 is TGTGCCAGCTCACCAGACGGGACAGGGGTCTATGGCTACACCTTC. Protein product: CASSPDGTGVYGYTF.

V is TRBV12-5 and J is TRBJ2-6, with 10 nucleotides matching TRBD2. The CDR3 has 22 amino acids. Germline values: CDR1 LGHNT, CDR2 FRNRAP. V lost 0 bases and J lost 0; bases outside the gene matches: 14. The CDR3 bases are TGTGCTAGTGGTTTGGTGGGGGTAGCGGGAGGCCCTGAAAGCTCTGGGGCCAACGTCCTGACTTTC. Protein product: CASGLVGVAGGPESSGANVLTF.

V usage is TRBV6-6 and J usage is TRBJ2-4, with TRBD2 matching 11 bases. Looked up from germline, CDR1 is MNHNY and CDR2 is SVGAGI (reference sequence). The CDR3 runs to 15 residues. The V gene end was trimmed by 4 bases and the J gene end by 6 bases; junction bases not matched to a gene: 5. The CDR3 DNA reads TGTGCCAGCAGTTCCCACCTAGCGGGAGGAAACATTCAGTACTTC. Protein: CASSSHLAGGNIQYF.

The chain joins TRBV29-1 to TRBJ1-2; D is perhaps TRBD1 (5 bases). Germline assignment: CDR1 SQVTM and CDR2 ANQGSEA. V dropped 4 bases and J dropped 4 bases, with 13 bases sitting between them. CDR3 length equals 13 residues. This CDR3 reads CSVGDQSIYGYTF. Here the CDR3 DNA reads TGCAGCGTTGGGGACCAATCGATCTATGGCTACACCTTC.